This T cell receptor (beta chain) was sequenced in a study of spatial heterogeneity in lung cancer. As for the study in general: A T cell module score from matched bulk RNA-seq correlated strongly with TCR transcript counts in tumor regions. More than nine raw reads, on average, carried each unique TCR and UMI combination. Overall study results and limits: Mutation tallies in tumors tracked expanded intratumoral alpha and beta TCR counts.

Every TCR cDNA molecule carried a tag that served as a unique molecular identifier. MiXCR, run by TCRdb on the 5' RACE reads, gives a single entry per CDR3 protein. The repertoire has roughly 10,000 distinct CDR3 sequences, about 8% of them found once; the top ten carry about 18%. By sample share, this clonotype is medium-sized. Its cognate antigen is unknown. Time point of the sample: sample taken at primary tumor resection. Germline values: CDR1 SGHTA, CDR2 FQGNSA. V shed 1 base and J shed 5 bases, with 14 bases lying between them. This CDR3 contains 15 residues. This chain joins TRBV7-2 and TRBJ2-5; tentatively, D is TRBD2 (6 bases). The sequence was collected from a male donor with early-stage non-small cell lung cancer. This specimen consisted of lung tumor tissue, obtained at surgery. The CDR3 nucleotides are TGTGCCAGCAGCTTAGTCTCGGGAGTCGGGGAGACCCAGTACTTC. As protein: CASSLVSGVGETQYF.